The subject of this entry is one T cell receptor (beta chain). Those enrolled in Seattle joined during active infection and were followed longitudinally afterward. These data belong to a study of blood T cell repertoires in COVID-19. Background on the study: COVID-19 samples from acute and convalescent phases originated in the United States, Italy and Spain. T cells, B-cell-depleted T cells, or PBMCs provided the cDNA or gDNA that served as material.

Per the authors' pipeline: Cell counts per sample came from amplifying reference gene primers. Repertoires were generated with immunoSEQ multiplex PCR, while TCRdb's copy carries only in-frame clones and drops some. V, J and clone size are those of that table, while D and trimming were read from the DNA. Among some 400,000 clones, around 87% were seen once, and the ten largest hold roughly 2.1%. V dropped 4 bases and J dropped 9; count of bases not matched to a gene: 6. CDR3 size: 14 residues. The germline CDR1 and CDR2 sequences are SGHNT and YYREEE (reference sequence). Material for sequencing was peripheral blood. This chain uses TRBV5-4 with TRBJ1-6, with 8 bases identical to TRBD1. The clonotype originates from a woman aged 55-70 years with COVID-19, enrolled during active disease. Here the CDR3 DNA reads TGTGCCAGCAGCCTAGACAGGGGAGCTTCACCCCTCCACTTT. Encoded protein: CASSLDRGASPLHF. The entire variable domain, with the rest obtained from reference TRBV5-4 and TRBJ1-6, is as follows: ETGVTQSPTHLIKTRGQQVTLRCSSQSGHNTVSWYQQALGQGPQFIFQYYREEENGRGNFPPRFSGLQFPNYSSELNVNALELDDSALYLCASSLDRGASPLHFGNGTRLTVT.